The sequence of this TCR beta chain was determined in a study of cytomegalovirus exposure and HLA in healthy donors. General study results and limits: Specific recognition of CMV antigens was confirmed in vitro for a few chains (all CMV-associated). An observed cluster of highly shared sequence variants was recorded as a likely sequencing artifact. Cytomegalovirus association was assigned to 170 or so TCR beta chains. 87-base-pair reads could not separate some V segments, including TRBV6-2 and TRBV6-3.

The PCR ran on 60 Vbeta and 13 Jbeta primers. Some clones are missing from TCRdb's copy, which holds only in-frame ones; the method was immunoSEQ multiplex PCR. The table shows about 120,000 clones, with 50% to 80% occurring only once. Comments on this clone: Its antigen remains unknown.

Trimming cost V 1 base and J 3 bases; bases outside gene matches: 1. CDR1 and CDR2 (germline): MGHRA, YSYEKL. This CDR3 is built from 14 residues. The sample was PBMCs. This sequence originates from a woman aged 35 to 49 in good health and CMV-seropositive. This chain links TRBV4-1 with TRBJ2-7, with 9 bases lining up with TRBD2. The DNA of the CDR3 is TGCGCCAGCAGCCAAGCTAGCGGGGACTACGAGCAGTACTTC. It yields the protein CASSQASGDYEQYF.